This TCR beta chain was observed in a study of T cell clonotyping in hematopoietic cell transplantation. The germline CDR1 and CDR2 sequences are SEHNR and FQNEAQ (reference sequence). V shed 2 bases and J shed 0 bases, with 12 bases lying between them. This CDR3 region has 16 residues. The repertoire was sequenced with immunoSEQ multiplex PCR; TCRdb's copy has only in-frame clones and lacks some. Of 8,000 to 10,000 clones listed, roughly 93% are singletons. The chain couples TRBV7-9 to TRBJ2-3; TRBD2 is a possible D gene (6 bases). The TCR originated in a male patient in his fifties or sixties who had an allogeneic stem cell transplant from a related donor, so T cells may come from the graft donor. Some clones in this sample may be carry-over from other donors' samples. This specimen consisted of PBMCs, obtained 100 days after allogeneic stem cell transplant. The CDR3 DNA reads as TGTGCCAGCAGCTTACTAGCGCGGACTAGCACAGATACGCAGTATTTT. Translating it yields CASSLLARTSTDTQYF.